The rows below give T cell receptor beta chains drawn from one sample of a study of blood T cell repertoires in COVID-19. Libraries were prepared by immunoSEQ multiplex PCR; TCRdb keeps only in-frame clonotypes and omits some of them. This sample carries around 150,000 clones, about 85% of them seen once, and the ten largest clones take about 4%. The sample comprised peripheral blood. The source is a woman aged 60 to 75 with active or convalescent COVID-19. CDR3s include the opening cysteine and the closing phenylalanine or tryptophan. D genes are given only for firm matches. Clone sizes are given selectively: once, few, many, or a class where the clone is expanded.

J: TRBJ2-1
size: -
V: TRBV5-6
D: TRBD1
DNA: TGTGCCAGCAGCCCCGGGACAGGCCTTTTCTCCTACAATGAGCAGTTCTTC
CDR3: CASSPGTGLFSYNEQFF

J: TRBJ1-6
size: -
V: TRBV18
D: -
DNA: TGTGCCAGCCGGTTCGGGGGTAATAATTCACCCCTCCACTTT
CDR3: CASRFGGNNSPLHF

J: TRBJ2-5
size: -
V: TRBV2
D: TRBD1
DNA: TGTGCCAGCAGTGACGGGACAGGGGGGAAAGAGACCCAGTACTTC
CDR3: CASSDGTGGKETQYF

J: TRBJ1-6
size: -
V: TRBV18
D: TRBD1
DNA: TGTGCCAGCTCACCTCCGGGACAGTTTCTTCCGCCCCTCCACTTT
CDR3: CASSPPGQFLPPLHF

J: TRBJ1-5
size: -
V: TRBV2
D: TRBD1
DNA: TGTGCCAGCAGTCGGGACAGTGCTATTAGCAATCAGCCCCAGCATTTT
CDR3: CASSRDSAISNQPQHF

J: TRBJ1-4
size: -
V: TRBV19
D: TRBD1
DNA: TGTGCCAGTAGTAGGTCCCCAGGGGGCGCGGAGGAAAAACTGTTTTTT
CDR3: CASSRSPGGAEEKLFF

J: TRBJ1-4
size: -
V: TRBV7-2
D: -
DNA: TGTGCCAGCAGCCCCGGGACTTCCTCGGGTGAAAAACTGTTTTTT
CDR3: CASSPGTSSGEKLFF

J: TRBJ2-5
size: -
V: TRBV2
D: TRBD2
DNA: TGTGCCAGCAGTGATCGTAGCGGGGTAGAGACCCAGTACTTC
CDR3: CASSDRSGVETQYF

J: TRBJ1-2
size: -
V: TRBV15
D: TRBD1
DNA: TGTGCCACCAGCACGGGACAGGGTGGGGGCTACACCTTC
CDR3: CATSTGQGGGYTF

J: TRBJ2-3
size: -
V: TRBV6-1
D: -
DNA: TGTGCCAGCAGTGAATTATTGTCGGGCACAGATACGCAGTATTTT
CDR3: CASSELLSGTDTQYF

J: TRBJ2-2
size: -
V: TRBV6-6
D: TRBD1
DNA: TGTGCCAGCAGTCTGAAGACAGGGAGTCACACCGGGGAGCTGTTTTTT
CDR3: CASSLKTGSHTGELFF

J: TRBJ2-4
size: -
V: TRBV5-3
D: -
DNA: TGTGCCAGAAGCTTGTGTCCCTTTCGGGACTTC
CDR3: CARSLCPFRDF

J: TRBJ1-1
size: -
V: TRBV19
D: TRBD1
DNA: TGTGCCAGTACCACGGGACAGCGGAACACTGAAGCTTTCTTT
CDR3: CASTTGQRNTEAFF

J: TRBJ1-1
size: once
V: TRBV11-3
D: -
DNA: TGTGCCAGCAGCGGGGCAGGAGACACTGAAGCTTTCTTT
CDR3: CASSGAGDTEAFF

J: TRBJ1-1
size: -
V: TRBV10-3
D: -
DNA: TGTGCCATCAGTGCAGGGGAAACTGAAGCTTTCTTT
CDR3: CAISAGETEAFF

J: TRBJ2-2
size: -
V: TRBV6-2/TRBV6-3
D: TRBD1
DNA: TGTGCCAGCACCCCAGGGGACAGCCGCACCGGGGAGCTGTTTTTT
CDR3: CASTPGDSRTGELFF